The rows below give T cell receptor beta chains drawn from one sample of a study of blood T cell repertoires in COVID-19. The protocol was immunoSEQ multiplex PCR, while the TCRdb copy is restricted to in-frame clones and leaves out a portion. The sample includes fewer than 350,000 clones, approximately 83% of them seen just once. Sample: peripheral blood. Receptors originate from a woman between 25 and 40 years old who had recovered from COVID-19. Both conserved end residues are trimmed from each CDR3. Fields, in order: CDR3 length, V gene, clone size, CDR3 protein. For some rows the clone size is stated as once, few or many, or as a class when expanded; others skip it.

len: 15
v_gene: TRBV4-1
abundance: -
CDR3aa: ASSQEIRGLRNTEAF

len: 11
v_gene: TRBV12-3/TRBV12-4
abundance: -
CDR3aa: ASSLTVFETQY

len: 12
v_gene: TRBV6-5
abundance: -
CDR3aa: ASLGSGTIREQY

len: 11
v_gene: TRBV10-3
abundance: -
CDR3aa: AISDRANQPQH

len: 12
v_gene: TRBV28
abundance: -
CDR3aa: ASSLLGQPYEQY

len: 12
v_gene: TRBV19
abundance: -
CDR3aa: ASSIVGGPGELF

len: 11
v_gene: TRBV18
abundance: -
CDR3aa: ASSPQGLPIQY

len: 16
v_gene: TRBV6-4
abundance: -
CDR3aa: ASSDPQGGADATAEAF

len: 13
v_gene: TRBV5-4
abundance: once
CDR3aa: ASSRTSGGSDTQY

len: 16
v_gene: TRBV28
abundance: -
CDR3aa: ASSKVFWGTPAGQPQH

len: 12
v_gene: TRBV5-1
abundance: -
CDR3aa: ASSWDTSSYEQY

len: 13
v_gene: TRBV4-1
abundance: -
CDR3aa: ASSQPGQGGNEQF

len: 12
v_gene: TRBV6-5
abundance: -
CDR3aa: ASRQGGISYGYT

len: 12
v_gene: TRBV7-7
abundance: -
CDR3aa: ASSLAVGAYEQY

len: 13
v_gene: TRBV7-9
abundance: -
CDR3aa: ASSLATGSNQPQH

len: 14
v_gene: TRBV14
abundance: -
CDR3aa: ASSQDRDPRGSPLH

len: 12
v_gene: TRBV6-5
abundance: -
CDR3aa: ASRRKGANYGYT

len: 11
v_gene: TRBV11-2
abundance: -
CDR3aa: ASSLGGTTEAF

len: 15
v_gene: TRBV19
abundance: -
CDR3aa: ASSIEAASSYNSPLH

len: 14
v_gene: TRBV19
abundance: -
CDR3aa: ASSIRSAGWDTEAF

len: 14
v_gene: TRBV30
abundance: once
CDR3aa: AWSRPLTAGLGEQY

len: 14
v_gene: TRBV5-4
abundance: -
CDR3aa: ASSLGQAGGSYEQY

len: 13
v_gene: TRBV7-6
abundance: -
CDR3aa: ASSRGAGGMQPQH

len: 11
v_gene: TRBV6-5
abundance: -
CDR3aa: ASTPDRAGGYT

len: 13
v_gene: TRBV19
abundance: -
CDR3aa: ASRAGEIRNQPQH

len: 13
v_gene: TRBV5-5
abundance: -
CDR3aa: ASSDREGPYNEQF

len: 13
v_gene: TRBV5-4
abundance: -
CDR3aa: ASSLGRGGNNEQF

len: 12
v_gene: TRBV27
abundance: -
CDR3aa: ASSPGTSLYEQY

len: 15
v_gene: TRBV11-2
abundance: once
CDR3aa: ASSLELAGGPPYEQY

len: 13
v_gene: TRBV4-2
abundance: -
CDR3aa: ASSQGPGNPYEQY

len: 11
v_gene: TRBV9
abundance: once
CDR3aa: ASSVVEGYGYT

len: 13
v_gene: TRBV2
abundance: -
CDR3aa: ASTTAGTKAVGYT

len: 11
v_gene: TRBV5-1
abundance: -
CDR3aa: ASSLSTLTEAF

len: 12
v_gene: TRBV28
abundance: -
CDR3aa: ASSFSVANTEAF

len: 14
v_gene: TRBV2
abundance: -
CDR3aa: ASSDRQGLPNSPLH

len: 11
v_gene: TRBV11-1
abundance: once
CDR3aa: ASRYGSADTQY

len: 12
v_gene: TRBV18
abundance: -
CDR3aa: ASSPPLTANEQF